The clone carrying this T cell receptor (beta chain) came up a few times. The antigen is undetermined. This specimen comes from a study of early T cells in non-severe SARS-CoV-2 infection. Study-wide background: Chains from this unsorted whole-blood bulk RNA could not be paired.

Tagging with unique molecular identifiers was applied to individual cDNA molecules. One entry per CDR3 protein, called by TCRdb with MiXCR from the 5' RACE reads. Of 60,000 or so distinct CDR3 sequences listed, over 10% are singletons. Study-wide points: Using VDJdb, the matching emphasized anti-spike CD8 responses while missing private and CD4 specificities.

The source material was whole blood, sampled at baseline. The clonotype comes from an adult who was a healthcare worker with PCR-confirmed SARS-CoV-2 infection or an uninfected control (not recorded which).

CDR3 protein: CASSGLAGGLDTQYF. The DNA for the CDR3 is TGCGCCAGCAGCGGACTAGCGGGGGGCCTGGATACGCAGTATTTT. The chain uses TRBV5-1 and TRBJ2-3, with TRBD2 identical over 14 bases. Germline CDR1 and CDR2: SGHRS and YFSETQ. This CDR3 contains 15 residues. After removal of 4 bases from V and 6 bases from J, the junction contained 4 bases not matched to a gene.